These 9 T cell receptor beta chains came from one sample sequenced in a study of blood T cell repertoires in COVID-19. The method was immunoSEQ multiplex PCR; TCRdb's version includes in-frame clones alone and lacks a portion of them. Of approximately 180,000 clones in the sample, roughly 90% were seen once. Input material: peripheral blood. These receptors were collected from a man over 45 with acute or convalescent COVID-19.

The CDR3 sequence is CASSQGQGVPNSPLHF. The CDR3 nucleotides read TGTGCCAGCAGCCAAGGTCAGGGTGTTCCGAATTCACCCCTCCACTTT. V gene TRBV4-2 combines with J gene TRBJ1-6, with D perhaps TRBD1 (5 bases). The V gene lost 1 base and the J gene lost 7 bases, with 14 bases spanning the gap. The CDR3 consists of 16 residues. Germline V gene sequence: CDR1 LGHNA, CDR2 YNFKEQ.

The chain joins TRBV15 to TRBJ1-6; TRBD1 agrees at 8 bases. The junction had 7 bases not matched to a gene; V was cut back by 3 bases and J by 0 bases. Per the germline V gene, CDR1 is LNHNV and CDR2 is YYDKDF (reference sequence). CDR3 length equals 18 residues. CDR3 region: CATSRDGQGSSYNSPLHF. The CDR3 nucleotides read TGTGCCACCAGCAGGGACGGACAGGGAAGCTCCTATAATTCACCCCTCCACTTT.

The count of this clone is one. This rearrangement joins TRBV9 to TRBJ2-2, with D unresolved. Germline V gives CDR1 SGDLS, CDR2 YYNGEE. The CDR3 spans 12 residues. Trimming took 2 bases from V and 4 from J, leaving 3 bases between them. The CDR3 DNA reads as TGTGCCAGCAGCGTTAGCACCGGGGAGCTGTTTTTT. Amino acids: CASSVSTGELFF.

The chain has TRBV4-3 and TRBJ1-6, with D possibly matching TRBD1 (6 bases). V was shortened by 4 bases and J by 10 bases, with 20 bases between the two germline ends. The CDR3 extends over 16 amino acids. Germline CDR1 reads LGHNA; CDR2 reads YSLEER. The CDR3 reads CASSPDSGATGSPLHF. The CDR3 DNA reads as TGCGCCAGCAGCCCGGATTCAGGGGCGACGGGCTCACCCCTCCACTTT.

This rearrangement joins TRBV7-8 to TRBJ1-6; maybe TRBD1 (5 bases). Trimming left V 1 base short and J 5 bases short, with 6 bases between. CDR1 and CDR2 from the germline V gene are SGHVS and FQNEAQ. There are 14 residues in the CDR3. The CDR3 here is CASSLGQHNSPLHF. The CDR3, as DNA: TGTGCCAGCAGCTTAGGACAGCATAATTCACCCCTCCACTTT.

This clone appeared once. The chain is built from TRBV19 and TRBJ1-5; the match to TRBD1 covers 7 bases. The CDR3 loop spans 18 amino acids. The V and J ends lost 2 bases and 2 bases, in that order; junction bases with no gene match: 12. Germline CDR1 is LNHDA and CDR2 is SQIVND (reference sequence). The DNA of the CDR3 is TGTGCCAGTAGTATATCCCCTTACGGAACAGGGGGCAATCAGCCCCAGCATTTT. As protein: CASSISPYGTGGNQPQHF.

This clone was seen a handful of times. CDR3 nucleotides: TGTGCCGGCGGGGAACAGGGGGTGGAAGCTTTCTTT. This encodes CAGGEQGVEAFF. The V gene is TRBV2, the J gene TRBJ1-1; 8 nucleotides agree with TRBD1. Trimming at V came to 11 bases and at J to 8 bases, leaving 10 bases not matched to a gene. The CDR3 is 12 residues long. Looked up from germline, CDR1 is SNHLY and CDR2 is FYNNEI.

This chain uses TRBV29-1 with TRBJ2-3; TRBD1 matches 7 bases. V gave up 4 bases and J gave up 4 bases; unmatched junction bases: 8. Germline CDR1 and CDR2: SQVTM and ANQGSEA. The CDR3 covers 14 residues. As DNA, the CDR3 is TGCAGCGTTGTCGGTGTCAGGGGGTCAGATACGCAGTATTTT. Its translation is CSVVGVRGSDTQYF.

The chain employs TRBV6-5 and TRBJ1-2; maybe TRBD1 (5 bases). Trimming pared 0 bases from V and 5 bases from J, leaving 13 bases between. The CDR3 spans 15 residues. Germline CDR1 MNHEY, CDR2 SVGAGI. CDR3 residues: CASSYSFDRGYGYTF. The CDR3 DNA sequence: TGTGCCAGCAGTTACTCTTTTGACAGAGGATATGGCTACACCTTC.